This TCR beta chain comes out of a study of T-cell reconstitution after alpha-beta-depleted transplantation in children. Molecular barcoding with unique molecular identifiers was used for the TCRbeta library. TCRdb re-called the PCR reads through MiXCR, storing one row per CDR3 protein. The sample has hundreds of thousands of distinct CDR3 sequences, around 13% seen once; the top ten hold about 6%. Germline V gives CDR1 SGHTS, CDR2 YDEGEE. The CDR3 has 14 amino acids. Trimming removed 0 bases from V and 13 bases from J; junction bases left unmatched: 7. The specimen comprised PBMCs from the stem cell graft donor, sampled from the stem cell graft. The TCR originated in a human donor who donated a stem cell graft to a child with combined immunodeficiency. This chain uses TRBV5-8 with TRBJ2-1, with 10 positions matching TRBD2. The CDR3 region is CASSLVRLAGAQFF. The CDR3, as DNA: TGTGCCAGCAGCTTGGTGAGGCTAGCGGGGGCTCAGTTCTTC.